The 18 T cell receptor beta chains below were found in one sample sequenced in a study of blood T cell repertoires in COVID-19. Using immunoSEQ multiplex PCR, the repertoire was profiled, and TCRdb retains in-frame clones only, with some absent. The table has under 300,000 clones, nearly 85% seen once; the top ten hold 5.5%. Sequencing was done on a sample of peripheral blood. The receptors stem from a human donor in a cohort sampled during active COVID-19.

The gene calls are TRBV4-1 and TRBJ2-3; 7 nucleotides line up with TRBD2. Germline V lookup: CDR1 MGHRA, CDR2 YSYEKL. V was clipped by 5 bases and J by 4 bases; unmatched bases: 15. This CDR3 contains 17 residues. The CDR3: CASSLGGGGRGPDTQYF. The CDR3 DNA is TGCGCCAGCAGCTTAGGCGGCGGCGGGAGAGGACCAGATACGCAGTATTTT.

The genes are TRBV7-2 and TRBJ2-7; a possible D gene is TRBD1 (6 bases). Per the germline V gene, CDR1 is SGHTA and CDR2 is FQGNSA. This CDR3 spans 14 amino acids. With 4 bases removed from V and 4 bases from J, the gap between germline ends came to 14 bases. CDR3 coding DNA: TGTGCCAGCAGCTCCCAGAGAGGGGGATACGAGCAGTACTTC. Residues: CASSSQRGGYEQYF.

The rearrangement uses TRBV10-3 and TRBJ2-5; 8 bases match TRBD1. The CDR3 has 14 residues. V shed 3 bases and J 3 bases; nucleotides not matched to a gene: 3. Germline V gives CDR1 ENHRY, CDR2 SYGVKD. CDR3 sequence: CAISDPTGEETQYF. CDR3 nucleotide sequence: TGTGCCATCAGTGACCCGACAGGGGAAGAGACCCAGTACTTC.

The gene calls are TRBV12-3 or TRBV12-4 and TRBJ2-1, with D uncertain. The CDR3 covers 13 residues. V was pared by 1 base and J by 7 bases, with 8 bases between. Here the CDR3 DNA reads TGTGCCAGCAGTTTAGAACCAGAAAATGAGCAGTTCTTC. Translation: CASSLEPENEQFF.

CDR3 amino acids: CASSEGGGQDTQYF. DNA for the CDR3: TGTGCCAGCAGTGAGGGGGGAGGACAAGATACGCAGTATTTT. The chain links TRBV6-4 to TRBJ2-3; D perhaps matches TRBD2 (6 bases). This CDR3 spans 14 amino acids. Trimming left V 3 bases short and J 5 bases short, with 12 bases between. CDR1 is MRHNA and CDR2 is SNTAGT in the germline V gene.

This clone was counted between two and nine times. V gene TRBV24-1 combines with J gene TRBJ2-1; 11 bases are shared with TRBD2. Germline CDR1 reads KGHDR; CDR2 reads SFDVKD. The CDR3 covers 19 residues. The trim removed 5 bases at V and 0 bases at J, leaving 11 bases unmatched. CDR3 nucleotides: TGTGCCACCAGTGCGGTAGGACTAGCGGGTGGGAGCTCCTACAATGAGCAGTTCTTC. Protein sequence: CATSAVGLAGGSSYNEQFF.

This clone occurred once. The chain links TRBV2 to TRBJ2-6; maybe TRBD1 (5 bases). This CDR3 has 18 residues. V dropped 5 bases and J dropped 0 bases, with 17 bases sitting between them. Germline V gene data show CDR1 as SNHLY and CDR2 as FYNNEI. CDR3 nucleotide sequence: TGTGCCAGCAGTCGCCTAGGGGCCGCTAGCTCTGGGGCCAACGTCCTGACTTTC. This translates into CASSRLGAASSGANVLTF. The entire variable domain, with the rest obtained from reference TRBV2 and TRBJ2-6, is as follows: EPEVTQTPSHQVTQMGQEVILRCVPISNHLYFYWYRQILGQKVEFLVSFYNNEISEKSEIFDDQFSVERPDGSNFTLKIRSTKLEDSAMYFCASSRLGAASSGANVLTFGAGSRLTVL.

The chain combines TRBV7-8 with TRBJ2-5, with TRBD1 matching over 9 bases. Germline V CDR1 and CDR2: SGHVS, FQNEAQ. The CDR3 runs to 16 residues. Trimming cost V 1 base and J 4 bases; bases outside gene matches: 7. The CDR3 reads CASSLVWGQGGETQYF. The CDR3 DNA follows: TGTGCCAGCAGCTTAGTATGGGGACAGGGAGGAGAGACCCAGTACTTC. Full variable domain (rest looked up from reference TRBV7-8 and TRBJ2-5): GAGVSQSPRYKVAKRGQDVALRCDPISGHVSLFWYQQALGQGPEFLTYFQNEAQLDKSGLPSDRFFAERPEGSVSTLKIQRTQQEDSAVYLCASSLVWGQGGETQYFGPGTRLLVL.

The chain links TRBV21-1 to TRBJ2-5; the DNA was not used to check the table's D call, TRBD2. TRBV21-1 constitutes a pseudogene. CDR3 length equals 15 residues. For the CDR3, the DNA is TGTGCCAGCAGCAAATGTCCGAACTTCCAAGAGACCCAGTACTTC. Translation gives CASSKCPNFQETQYF.

The genes are TRBV6-6 and TRBJ1-2; possibly TRBD1 for D (5 bases). Germline V CDR1 and CDR2: MNHNY, SVGAGI (reference sequence). The CDR3 consists of 14 residues. Trimming stripped 0 bases from V and 8 bases from J, with 13 bases between. CDR3 nucleotide sequence: TGTGCCAGCAGTTACTCGGCGGGGGAGGGCGGCTACACCTTC. It translates to CASSYSAGEGGYTF.

The chain carries TRBV7-3 and TRBJ2-5; no clear D. V dropped 4 bases and J dropped 4 bases, with 10 bases sitting between them. The germline V gene encodes CDR1 SGHTA and CDR2 FQGTGA. The CDR3 loop spans 13 amino acids. CDR3 coding DNA: TGTGCCAGCAGCTCCCTAGACCGAGAGACCCAGTACTTC. Translating it yields CASSSLDRETQYF.

The chain recombines TRBV10-3 with TRBJ2-2, with TRBD2 identical over 10 bases. The CDR3 contains 15 residues. Trimming cost V 2 bases and J 7 bases; bases outside gene matches: 4. Germline V gene data show CDR1 as ENHRY and CDR2 as SYGVKD. The CDR3 sequence is CAISETSGTIGELFF. CDR3 DNA: TGTGCCATCAGTGAGACTAGCGGGACGATCGGGGAGCTGTTTTTT.

The CDR3 sequence: CASSGASGTDTQYF. CDR3 in DNA: TGTGCCAGCAGTGGGGCATCGGGCACAGATACGCAGTATTTT. The gene calls are TRBV2 and TRBJ2-3; no definite D call. The CDR3 is 14 residues long. Germline V gives CDR1 SNHLY, CDR2 FYNNEI. V shed 4 bases and J shed 1 base, with 9 bases lying between them.

The rearrangement links TRBV30 to TRBJ1-2; possible D gene TRBD1, 5 bases. This CDR3 spans 15 amino acids. V lost 2 bases to trimming and J lost 8 bases, with 21 bases between them. Germline CDR1 and CDR2: GTSNPN and SVGIG (reference sequence). CDR3 residues: CAWSWGTGGKDGYTF. The DNA of the CDR3 is TGTGCCTGGAGTTGGGGAACAGGAGGGAAGGACGGCTACACCTTC.

The chain links TRBV5-1 to TRBJ2-5, with 9 bases lining up with TRBD2. Germline V CDR1 and CDR2: SGHRS, YFSETQ. The CDR3 extends over 15 amino acids. Trimming took 2 bases from V and 5 from J; bases not matched to a gene: 7. The CDR3 nucleotides are TGCGCCAGCAGCTTAGGTAGCGGGAGCGGGGAGACCCAGTACTTC. Amino acids: CASSLGSGSGETQYF.

DNA of the CDR3: TGTGCCAGTAGTCCGGGGACAGCCGGTAAGGAGACCCAGTACTTC. It translates to CASSPGTAGKETQYF. The V gene is TRBV19, the J gene TRBJ2-5; TRBD1 agrees at 7 bases. Germline lookup yields CDR1 LNHDA and CDR2 SQIVND (reference sequence). V was pared by 5 bases and J by 5 bases, with 11 bases of the junction left unmatched. CDR3 length: 15 amino acids.

This clone was seen once. The chain is built from TRBV14 and TRBJ1-2; 7 nucleotides match TRBD1. The CDR3 runs to 13 residues. The germline CDR1 and CDR2 sequences are SGHDN and FVKESK. With V trimmed by 1 base and J by 5 bases, 1 base remained unmatched. The CDR3 protein is CASSQATGYGYTF. CDR3 coding DNA: TGTGCCAGCAGCCAAGCGACAGGGTATGGCTACACCTTC.

This clone was recorded a few times. The chain combines TRBV3-1 (or the pseudogene TRBV3-2) with TRBJ2-5; TRBD1 is a possible D gene (5 bases). The CDR3 has 13 amino acids. The V end lost 1 base, the J end lost 2 bases, and 5 bases lay between the germline ends. Per the germline V gene, CDR1 is LGHDT and CDR2 is YNNKEL (reference sequence). The CDR3 coding sequence is TGTGCCAGCAGCCAAGCAGGGCAAGAGACCCAGTACTTC. Its protein is CASSQAGQETQYF.